This T cell receptor (beta chain) came from a study of control samples from healthy donors and cancer patients. This clone was observed a single time. Profiling relied on immunoSEQ multiplex PCR, and the TCRdb table lists in-frame clones only, not all of them. The table includes fewer than 500,000 clones, over 75% detected once. V gave up 0 bases and J gave up 5 bases; unmatched junction bases: 9. Looked up from germline, CDR1 is SNHLY and CDR2 is FYNNEI. This CDR3 comprises 16 residues. The chain carries TRBV2 and TRBJ1-1; 7 positions agree with TRBD1. The clonotype was recovered from a man aged 35-49 years with head and neck cancer. The sequenced sample consisted of PBMCs. CDR3 sequence: CASSEATTGRETEAFF. In nucleotides, the CDR3 is TGTGCCAGCAGTGAAGCTACGACAGGGAGAGAAACTGAAGCTTTCTTT.